The 7 T cell receptor beta chains in this list originate from one sample, sequenced in a study of PD-1 blockade in classical Hodgkin lymphoma. Some clones are missing from TCRdb's copy, which holds only in-frame ones; the method was immunoSEQ multiplex PCR. The sample lists approximately 12,000 clones, roughly 80% occurring once. Each of the patients experienced relapse following autologous stem cell transplantation, and their brentuximab vedotin exposure differed. The source was peripheral blood mononuclear cells (PBMCs), collected at baseline. The receptor source for this set is a human donor with classical Hodgkin lymphoma.

The J gene is TRBJ1-2, the V gene TRBV18, with a tentative D call TRBD1 (5 bases). Germline loops: CDR1 KGHSH, CDR2 LQKENI. This CDR3 contains 14 residues. V gave up 0 bases and J gave up 4 bases, with 9 bases separating them. CDR3 loop: CASSPPQGVYGYTF. The CDR3 DNA is TGTGCCAGCTCACCACCGCAGGGAGTCTATGGCTACACCTTC.

The CDR3 is CASSYGGGDEQYF. Here the CDR3 DNA reads TGTGCCAGCAGTTACGGCGGGGGGGACGAGCAGTACTTC. V and J are TRBV6-5 and TRBJ2-7, with 9 bases identical to TRBD2. This CDR3 spans 13 amino acids. V lost 2 bases to trimming and J lost 5 bases; unmatched junction nucleotides: 1. Germline-derived CDR1 and CDR2 are MNHEY and SVGAGI.

This chain links TRBV29-1 with TRBJ1-5, with 7 positions matching TRBD1. CDR3 size: 13 residues. Germline V gene lookup returns CDR1 SQVTM and CDR2 ANQGSEA. Losses at the gene ends were 5 bases for V and 6 bases for J; bases not matched to a gene: 7. The CDR3 loop is CSVTTGSGQPQHF. CDR3 in DNA: TGCAGCGTTACGACAGGGAGCGGTCAGCCCCAGCATTTT.

The sample holds a few counts of this clone. The rearrangement joins TRBV6-1 to TRBJ1-3; D is unclear. The CDR3 runs 14 residues. CDR1 and CDR2 (germline): MNHNS, SASEGT. Trimming removed 6 bases from V and 4 bases from J, with 13 bases in between. The CDR3 loop reads CASSKTGWGNTIYF. In nucleotides, the CDR3 is TGTGCCAGCAGCAAAACCGGTTGGGGAAACACCATATATTTT.

This CDR3 reads CAISPSGEDTDTQYF. The DNA of the CDR3 is TGTGCCATCAGTCCTAGCGGGGAAGACACAGATACGCAGTATTTT. The chain uses TRBV10-3 and TRBJ2-3; 9 bases align to TRBD2. Germline V lookup: CDR1 ENHRY, CDR2 SYGVKD. Trimming removed 5 bases from V and 2 bases from J; junction bases left unmatched: 5. The length of the CDR3 is 15 residues.

The V and J genes are TRBV7-3 and TRBJ2-7; possible D gene TRBD2, 6 bases. V was shortened by 1 base and J by 4 bases, with 8 bases between the two germline ends. The CDR3 covers 13 residues. The germline V gene encodes CDR1 SGHTA and CDR2 FQGTGA. CDR3 loop: CASSLNRGYEQYF. CDR3 in DNA: TGTGCCAGCAGCTTAAACCGGGGGTACGAGCAGTACTTC.

This rearrangement joins TRBV5-6 to TRBJ1-6; 9 nucleotides match TRBD1. The J segment lost 7 bases and the V segment lost 4 bases, leaving 6 bases of the junction unmatched. Germline values: CDR1 SGHDT, CDR2 YYEEEE. The CDR3 spans 15 residues. CDR3 sequence reads: CASSIGQGKNSPLHF. The CDR3 DNA follows: TGTGCCAGCAGCATTGGACAGGGGAAGAATTCACCCCTCCACTTT.